These 30 T cell receptor beta chains came from one sample sequenced in a study of blood T cell repertoires in COVID-19 (dated by TCRdb to 2020 to 2021). Receptors were amplified or captured by the immunoSEQ multiplex PCR assay. TCRdb carries this immuneACCESS record with in-frame sequences only. Its versions omit some clonotypes, under half of them owing to an unresolved V gene in the studies checked, with the rest unexplained. Present in this sample are 300,000 to 400,000 clones, over 75% of which were seen just once. 5% to 6% of the sample is taken by the ten largest. Sequencing was done on a sample of PBMCs or T cells enriched from blood (not recorded which). These receptors all stem from a man under 40 who had recovered from COVID-19.

The CDR3 nucleotides read TGTGCCAGCAGTTTGGACAGGGCTGGAAACACCATATATTTT. This sequence encodes CASSLDRAGNTIYF. This chain uses TRBV27 with TRBJ1-3; 8 bases agree with TRBD1. The ends lost 3 bases at V and 2 bases at J; junction bases unmatched: 0. CDR1 and CDR2 from the germline V gene are MNHEY and SMNVEV (reference sequence). The CDR3 covers 14 residues.

The chain has TRBV6-1 and TRBJ1-5; D remains unclear. Trimming removed 6 bases from V and 9 bases from J, with 18 bases in between. The CDR3 length is 14 residues. Germline V CDR1 and CDR2: MNHNS, SASEGT. Written as DNA, the CDR3 is TGTGCCAGCAGCCTCATGTCCCGGGGATCGCCCCAGCATTTT. Its protein is CASSLMSRGSPQHF.

This clone was counted only a few times. V usage is TRBV6-1 and J usage is TRBJ2-7, with TRBD1 matching 7 bases. Trimming cost V 3 bases and J 5 bases; bases outside gene matches: 10. The CDR3 consists of 15 residues. CDR1 and CDR2 from the germline V gene are MNHNS and SASEGT. CDR3 protein: CASSDYRQGRHEQYF. CDR3 bases: TGTGCCAGCAGTGATTACCGACAGGGTAGGCACGAGCAGTACTTC.

This chain links TRBV5-6 with TRBJ1-2; TRBD1 is a possible D gene (6 bases). The CDR3 runs 13 residues. Germline CDR1 and CDR2: SGHDT and YYEEEE. Trimming stripped 4 bases from V and 4 bases from J, with 11 bases between. The CDR3 region has the DNA TGTGCCAGCAGCGGGCGGGGGGCCTATGGCTACACCTTC. This translates into CASSGRGAYGYTF.

V is TRBV10-3 and J is TRBJ1-3; possible D gene TRBD1, 6 bases. Germline assignment: CDR1 ENHRY and CDR2 SYGVKD. Trimming left V 4 bases short and J 4 bases short, with 14 bases between. The CDR3 totals 15 residues. The CDR3 DNA is TGTGCCATCAGTGGGACAGCCGGCGGAGGAAACACCATATATTTT. This codes for CAISGTAGGGNTIYF.

This clone occurred a few times. This chain links TRBV28 with TRBJ1-5; unclear D gene. Per germline, CDR1 MDHEN and CDR2 SYDVKM. V lost 4 bases to trimming and J lost 0 bases, with 10 bases between them. This CDR3 spans 15 amino acids. Written as DNA, the CDR3 is TGTGCCAGCAGTTCTGGGCAATATAGCAATCAGCCCCAGCATTTT. It encodes CASSSGQYSNQPQHF.

This clone was counted once. The chain couples TRBV2 to TRBJ2-2; D is uncertain. Germline-derived CDR1 and CDR2 are SNHLY and FYNNEI. Trimming cost V 7 bases and J 0 bases, with 15 bases left between them. This CDR3 contains 16 residues. This chain's CDR3 is CASTRVRGSNTGELFF. The CDR3 nucleotides read TGTGCCAGCACCCGGGTTCGAGGATCGAACACCGGGGAGCTGTTTTTT.

In this sample, this clone turned up once. The identical CDR3 is also encoded by other nucleotide sequences in the sample. The chain links TRBV29-1 to TRBJ1-3; no clear D. V lost 6 bases and J lost 0, with 9 bases in between. Germline V lookup: CDR1 SQVTM, CDR2 ANQGSEA. This CDR3 has 13 amino acids. The CDR3 sequence is CSVSGSSGNTIYF. The CDR3 DNA reads as TGCAGCGTCAGCGGGAGCTCTGGAAACACCATATATTTT.

This clone has only one observation. The chain joins TRBV6-1 to TRBJ1-1; perhaps TRBD1 as D (6 bases). Germline values: CDR1 MNHNS, CDR2 SASEGT. CDR3 length equals 14 residues. V lost 2 bases and J 2 bases, leaving 9 bases between the germline ends. CDR3 in amino acids: CASSELQGNTEAFF. For the CDR3, the DNA is TGTGCCAGCAGTGAACTACAGGGAAACACTGAAGCTTTCTTT.

The genes are TRBV10-2 and TRBJ2-1; 8 positions agree with TRBD2. V was pared by 3 bases and J by 4 bases, with 8 bases of the junction left unmatched. Germline CDR1 reads WSHSY; CDR2 reads SAAADI. There are 16 residues in the CDR3. The CDR3 loop reads CASSEIAGWVYNEQFF. CDR3 nucleotide sequence: TGCGCCAGCAGTGAAATAGCGGGGTGGGTATACAATGAGCAGTTCTTC.

The chain employs TRBV5-1 and TRBJ2-6; D uncertain. The germline V and J ends were trimmed by 2 bases and 2 bases, with 8 bases remaining between them. The CDR3 is 15 amino acids. Germline V gives CDR1 SGHRS, CDR2 YFSETQ. The CDR3 region is CASSFRNPGANVLTF. Here the CDR3 DNA reads TGCGCCAGCAGCTTCCGTAATCCTGGGGCCAACGTCCTGACTTTC. Drawing the rest from reference TRBV5-1 and TRBJ2-6, the complete variable domain is KAGVTQTPRYLIKTRGQQVTLSCSPISGHRSVSWYQQTPGQGLQFLFEYFSETQRNKGNFPGRFSGRQFSNSRSEMNVSTLELGDSALYLCASSFRNPGANVLTFGAGSRLTVL.

V gene TRBV12-3 or TRBV12-4 combines with J gene TRBJ2-7, with D unresolved. Trimming cost V 6 bases and J 4 bases, with 13 bases left between them. This CDR3 comprises 13 residues. The CDR3 spells CASSLSSLYEQYF. CDR3 DNA: TGTGCCAGCAGCCTTTCTTCTCTTTACGAGCAGTACTTC.

The chain has TRBV5-1 and TRBJ1-3; the match to TRBD1 covers 7 bases. J was trimmed by 3 bases and V by 4 bases; bases with no gene match: 7. Germline CDR1 reads SGHRS; CDR2 reads YFSETQ. The CDR3 contains 15 residues. CDR3 protein: CASSNTGTDGNTIYF. The CDR3 region has the DNA TGCGCCAGCAGCAACACCGGGACAGATGGAAACACCATATATTTT.

This chain connects TRBV19 to TRBJ1-2; D not certain. This CDR3 contains 13 residues. V lost 6 bases and J 3 bases, leaving 11 bases between the germline ends. Germline CDR1 and CDR2: LNHDA and SQIVND (reference sequence). The CDR3 loop reads CASSSEGDYGYTF. CDR3 bases: TGTGCCAGTAGCAGTGAGGGCGACTATGGCTACACCTTC. Together with reference TRBV19 and TRBJ1-2, the CDR3 gives the full variable domain: DGGITQSPKYLFRKEGQNVTLSCEQNLNHDAMYWYRQDPGQGLRLIYYSQIVNDFQKGDIAEGYSVSREKKESFPLTVTSAQKNPTAFYLCASSSEGDYGYTFGSGTRLTVV.

This sequence joins TRBV18 and TRBJ2-7; D unresolved. Deletions cut 1 base from V and 0 bases from J, with 10 bases between. Germline V gives CDR1 KGHSH, CDR2 LQKENI. The CDR3 covers 15 residues. Here the CDR3 reads CASSPLRQSSYEQYF. In DNA form, the CDR3 reads TGTGCCAGCTCACCACTGAGACAATCCTCCTACGAGCAGTACTTC.

The DNA for the CDR3 is TGTGCCAGCAGCCACGAGGGAATGGCCTTTCGTGACACTGAAGCTTTCTTT. Its translation is CASSHEGMAFRDTEAFF. This rearrangement joins TRBV3-1 (or the pseudogene TRBV3-2) to TRBJ1-1, with D uncertain. CDR1 LGHDT and CDR2 YNNKEL come from the germline V gene (reference sequence). V gave up 3 bases and J gave up 3 bases, with 20 bases separating them. There are 17 residues in the CDR3.

The rearrangement links TRBV2 to TRBJ1-3; D is perhaps TRBD1 (6 bases). The CDR3 loop spans 14 amino acids. The V gene's germline CDR1 is SNHLY and CDR2 FYNNEI. V lost 8 bases and J lost 1, with 12 bases in between. The CDR3 DNA is TGTGCCAGCGGCACCAGGGGTTCTGGAAACACCATATATTTT. Its translation is CASGTRGSGNTIYF.

This clone was seen more than once but under ten times. J is TRBJ1-1 and V is TRBV2; 7 positions agree with TRBD1. Germline lookup yields CDR1 SNHLY and CDR2 FYNNEI. The CDR3 has 13 amino acids. Trimming removed 7 bases from V and 1 base from J; junction bases left unmatched: 3. DNA of the CDR3: TGTGCCAGCACCGGGACAGCGAACACTGAAGCTTTCTTT. This encodes CASTGTANTEAFF.

The gene calls are TRBV18 and TRBJ1-1, with unresolved D. Looked up from germline, CDR1 is KGHSH and CDR2 is LQKENI. The CDR3 sequence is 13 residues long. V was pared by 3 bases and J by 8 bases, with 13 bases between. This CDR3 reads CASSPIQGREAFF. The DNA of the CDR3 is TGTGCCAGCTCACCGATCCAAGGGAGAGAAGCTTTCTTT.

The CDR3 sequence is CASRPKGADYINQPQHF. In DNA form, the CDR3 reads TGTGCCAGCCGTCCTAAAGGGGCAGATTATATAAATCAGCCCCAGCATTTT. V and J are TRBV2 and TRBJ1-5; perhaps TRBD1 as D (5 bases). Trimming took 8 bases from V and 4 from J, leaving 24 bases between them. CDR3 length: 17 amino acids. CDR1 is SNHLY and CDR2 is FYNNEI in the germline V gene.

This chain links TRBV27 with TRBJ1-5; weak D call: TRBD1 (6 bases). Trimming removed 3 bases from V and 1 base from J, with 10 bases in between. Germline V gives CDR1 MNHEY, CDR2 SMNVEV (reference sequence). This CDR3 has 15 residues. This CDR3 is CASSFRRGSNQPQHF. CDR3 DNA sequence: TGTGCCAGCAGTTTTCGCAGGGGCAGCAATCAGCCCCAGCATTTT.

The chain employs TRBV7-8 and TRBJ2-7; perhaps TRBD2 as D (6 bases). The CDR3 is 16 amino acids. V lost 4 bases and J 6 bases, leaving 22 bases between the germline ends. From germline, CDR1 is SGHVS and CDR2 FQNEAQ. The CDR3 loop is CASSSKPGLPAAEQYF. CDR3 bases: TGTGCCAGCAGCTCGAAACCGGGACTGCCTGCCGCCGAGCAGTACTTC.

V is TRBV20-1 and J is TRBJ1-4; no clear D gene. The CDR3 contains 10 residues. Germline V gene data show CDR1 as DFQATT and CDR2 as SNEGSKA (reference sequence). Trimming stripped 3 bases from V and 14 bases from J, with 10 bases between. The CDR3 protein is CSASTRRLFF. The CDR3 DNA is TGCAGTGCTAGTACCAGGAGGCTGTTTTTT.

This clone was counted once. This sequence joins TRBV12-3 or TRBV12-4 and TRBJ1-5; no clear D gene. This CDR3 comprises 13 residues. V lost 5 bases and J 5 bases, leaving 10 bases between the germline ends. CDR3: CASSSSGYQPQHF. The CDR3 DNA follows: TGTGCCAGCAGTAGCTCGGGTTATCAGCCCCAGCATTTT.

This chain connects TRBV5-1 to TRBJ2-4, with a tentative D call TRBD1 (6 bases). The germline V and J ends were trimmed by 4 bases and 0 bases, with 14 bases remaining between them. Germline V CDR1 and CDR2: SGHRS, YFSETQ. This CDR3 comprises 16 residues. CDR3 sequence: CASSPRQGIAKNIQYF. CDR3 coding DNA: TGCGCCAGCAGCCCGCGCCAGGGGATAGCCAAAAACATTCAGTACTTC. The whole variable domain, filled in from reference TRBV5-1 and TRBJ2-4, reads KAGVTQTPRYLIKTRGQQVTLSCSPISGHRSVSWYQQTPGQGLQFLFEYFSETQRNKGNFPGRFSGRQFSNSRSEMNVSTLELGDSALYLCASSPRQGIAKNIQYFGAGTRLSVL.

The rearrangement uses TRBV6-5 and TRBJ2-7; 7 nucleotides agree with TRBD1. Germline loops: CDR1 MNHEY, CDR2 SVGAGI. The CDR3 spans 14 residues. V lost 8 bases and J lost 0; bases outside the gene matches: 7. The CDR3 coding sequence is TGTGCCAGCTCTTGGACAGGCCACTCCTACGAGCAGTACTTC. Translating gives CASSWTGHSYEQYF.

This sequence joins TRBV5-1 and TRBJ2-1; the D gene is possibly TRBD2 (5 bases). V gave up 0 bases and J gave up 6 bases, with 13 bases separating them. Germline loops: CDR1 SGHRS, CDR2 YFSETQ. The CDR3 consists of 15 residues. The CDR3 here is CASSLDPTGGNEQFF. CDR3 sequence (DNA): TGCGCCAGCAGCTTGGACCCGACCGGAGGCAATGAGCAGTTCTTC.

The V call is TRBV5-1, the J call TRBJ2-5; 9 bases fit TRBD1. V was pared by 4 bases and J by 2 bases, with 3 bases of the junction left unmatched. The CDR3 is made up of 14 amino acids. Germline CDR1 SGHRS, CDR2 YFSETQ. CDR3 in amino acids: CASSPDRGQETQYF. The CDR3 DNA is TGCGCCAGCAGCCCGGACAGGGGTCAAGAGACCCAGTACTTC. Complete variable domain (other parts from reference TRBV5-1 and TRBJ2-5): KAGVTQTPRYLIKTRGQQVTLSCSPISGHRSVSWYQQTPGQGLQFLFEYFSETQRNKGNFPGRFSGRQFSNSRSEMNVSTLELGDSALYLCASSPDRGQETQYFGPGTRLLVL.

This chain connects TRBV7-9 to TRBJ1-2, with D perhaps TRBD1 (6 bases). Trimming stripped 0 bases from V and 8 bases from J, with 16 bases between. CDR3 length equals 15 residues. Germline-derived CDR1 and CDR2 are SEHNR and FQNEAQ (reference sequence). CDR3 region: CASSLAIGQGSGYTF. The CDR3 nucleotides read TGTGCCAGCAGCTTAGCGATAGGGCAGGGGAGCGGCTACACCTTC.

The chain couples TRBV7-9 to TRBJ1-6; TRBD1 is a possible D gene (5 bases). V gave up 0 bases and J gave up 10 bases, with 10 bases separating them. The CDR3 runs 14 residues. Germline CDR1 and CDR2: SEHNR and FQNEAQ (reference sequence). The CDR3 loop is CASSLAGGPSPLHF. The CDR3 bases are TGTGCCAGCAGCTTAGCGGGGGGACCCTCACCCCTCCACTTT.